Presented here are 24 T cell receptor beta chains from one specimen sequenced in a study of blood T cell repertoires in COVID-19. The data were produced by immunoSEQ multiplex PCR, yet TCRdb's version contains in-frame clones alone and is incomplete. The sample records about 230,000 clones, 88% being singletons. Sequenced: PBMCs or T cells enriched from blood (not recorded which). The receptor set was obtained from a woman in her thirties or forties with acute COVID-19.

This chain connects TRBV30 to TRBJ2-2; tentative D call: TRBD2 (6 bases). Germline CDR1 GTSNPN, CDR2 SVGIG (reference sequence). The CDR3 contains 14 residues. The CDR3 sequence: CARGLKGNTGELFF. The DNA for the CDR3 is TGTGCTCGGGGGTTAAAGGGTAACACCGGGGAGCTGTTTTTT.

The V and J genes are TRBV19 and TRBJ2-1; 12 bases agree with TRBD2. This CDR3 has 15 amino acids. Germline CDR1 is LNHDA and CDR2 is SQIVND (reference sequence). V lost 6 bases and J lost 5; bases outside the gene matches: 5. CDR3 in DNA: TGTGCCAGTAGCATTCTAGCGGGGGGGGACAATGAGCAGTTCTTC. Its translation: CASSILAGGDNEQFF.

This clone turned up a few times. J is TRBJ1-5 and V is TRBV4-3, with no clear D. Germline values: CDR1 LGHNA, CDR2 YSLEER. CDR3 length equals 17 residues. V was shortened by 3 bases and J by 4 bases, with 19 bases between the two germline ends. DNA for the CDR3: TGCGCCAGCAGCCAGACGACCAGACATAATTCTAATCAGCCCCAGCATTTT. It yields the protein CASSQTTRHNSNQPQHF.

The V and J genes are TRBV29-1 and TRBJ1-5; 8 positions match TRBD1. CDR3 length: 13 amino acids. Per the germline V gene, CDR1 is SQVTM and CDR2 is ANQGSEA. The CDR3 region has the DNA TGCAGTTACCAGGGGGCCGTCAATCAGCCCCAGCATTTT. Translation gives CSYQGAVNQPQHF.

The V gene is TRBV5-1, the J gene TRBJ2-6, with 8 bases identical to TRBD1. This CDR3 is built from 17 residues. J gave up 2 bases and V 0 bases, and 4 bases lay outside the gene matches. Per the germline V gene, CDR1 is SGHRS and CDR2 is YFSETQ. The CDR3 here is CASSLGQGAAGANVLTF. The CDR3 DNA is TGCGCCAGCAGCTTGGGGCAGGGGGCGGCTGGGGCCAACGTCCTGACTTTC.

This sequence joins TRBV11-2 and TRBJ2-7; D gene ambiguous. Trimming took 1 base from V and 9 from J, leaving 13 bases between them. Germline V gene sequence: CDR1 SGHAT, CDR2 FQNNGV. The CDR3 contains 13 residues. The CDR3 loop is CASSLVSPAAQYF. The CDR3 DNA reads TGTGCCAGCAGCTTAGTGAGCCCCGCCGCGCAGTACTTC.

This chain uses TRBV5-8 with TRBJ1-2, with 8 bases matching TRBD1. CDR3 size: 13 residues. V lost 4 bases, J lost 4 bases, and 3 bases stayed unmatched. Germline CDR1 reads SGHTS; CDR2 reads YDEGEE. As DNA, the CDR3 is TGTGCCAGCAGCCGGACAGGGCCCTATGGCTACACCTTC. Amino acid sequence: CASSRTGPYGYTF.

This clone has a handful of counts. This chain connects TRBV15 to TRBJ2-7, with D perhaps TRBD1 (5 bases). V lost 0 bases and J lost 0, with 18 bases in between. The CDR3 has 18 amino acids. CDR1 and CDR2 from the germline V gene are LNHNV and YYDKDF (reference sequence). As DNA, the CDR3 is TGTGCCACCAGCAGAGATCAATTAGGCAGGGAAAGCTCCTACGAGCAGTACGTC. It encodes CATSRDQLGRESSYEQYV.

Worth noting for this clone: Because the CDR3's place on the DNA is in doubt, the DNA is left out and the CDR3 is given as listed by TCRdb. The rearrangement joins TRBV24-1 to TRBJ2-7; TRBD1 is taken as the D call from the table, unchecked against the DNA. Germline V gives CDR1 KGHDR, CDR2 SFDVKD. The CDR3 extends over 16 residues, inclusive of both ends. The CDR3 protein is CATSVPTGTVSYEQYF.

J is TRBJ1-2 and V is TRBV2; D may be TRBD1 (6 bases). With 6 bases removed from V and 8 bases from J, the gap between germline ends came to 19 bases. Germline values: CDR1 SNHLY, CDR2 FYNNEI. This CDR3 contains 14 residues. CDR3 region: CASRPNTGLGGYTF. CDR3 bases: TGTGCCAGCAGGCCAAACACAGGGCTCGGAGGCTACACCTTC.

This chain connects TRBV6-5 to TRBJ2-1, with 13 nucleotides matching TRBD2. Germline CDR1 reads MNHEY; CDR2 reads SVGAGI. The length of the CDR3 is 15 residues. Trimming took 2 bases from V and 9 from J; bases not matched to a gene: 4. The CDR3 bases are TGTGCCAGCAGTTACGGGACTAGCGGGACCAGTGAGCAGTTCTTC. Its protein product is CASSYGTSGTSEQFF.

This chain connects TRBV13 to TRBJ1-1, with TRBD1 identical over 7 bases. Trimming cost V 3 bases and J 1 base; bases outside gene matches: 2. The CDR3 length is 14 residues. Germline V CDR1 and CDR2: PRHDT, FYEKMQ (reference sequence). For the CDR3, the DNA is TGTGCCAGCAGCTTGGGACAGCGGAACACTGAAGCTTTCTTT. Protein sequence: CASSLGQRNTEAFF. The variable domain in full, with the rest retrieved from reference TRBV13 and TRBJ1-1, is AAGVIQSPRHLIKEKRETATLKCYPIPRHDTVYWYQQGPGQDPQFLISFYEKMQSDKGSIPDRFSAQQFSDYHSELNMSSLELGDSALYFCASSLGQRNTEAFFGQGTRLTVV.

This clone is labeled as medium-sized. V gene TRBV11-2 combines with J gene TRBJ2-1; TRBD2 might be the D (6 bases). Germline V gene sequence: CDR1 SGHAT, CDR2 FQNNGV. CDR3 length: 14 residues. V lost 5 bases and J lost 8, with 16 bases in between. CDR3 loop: CASSRHLREDEQFF. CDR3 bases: TGTGCCAGCAGCCGACATCTAAGGGAGGATGAGCAGTTCTTC. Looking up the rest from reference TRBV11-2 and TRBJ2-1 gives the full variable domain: EAGVAQSPRYKIIEKRQSVAFWCNPISGHATLYWYQQILGQGPKLLIQFQNNGVVDDSQLPKDRFSAERLKGVDSTLKIQPAKLEDSAVYLCASSRHLREDEQFFGPGTRLTVL.

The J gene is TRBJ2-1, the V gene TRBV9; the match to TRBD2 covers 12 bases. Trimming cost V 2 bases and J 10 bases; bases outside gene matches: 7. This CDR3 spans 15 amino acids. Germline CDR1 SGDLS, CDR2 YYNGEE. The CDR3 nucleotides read TGTGCCAGCAGCGTGGCTAGCGGGAGGGCAAACGAGCAGTTCTTC. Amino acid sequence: CASSVASGRANEQFF.

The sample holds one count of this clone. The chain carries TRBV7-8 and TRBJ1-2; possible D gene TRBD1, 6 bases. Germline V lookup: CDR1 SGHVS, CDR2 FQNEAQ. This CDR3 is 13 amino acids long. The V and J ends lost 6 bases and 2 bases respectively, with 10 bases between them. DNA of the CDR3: TGTGCCAGCAGACCTGGGGGCAACTATGGCTACACCTTC. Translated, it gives CASRPGGNYGYTF.

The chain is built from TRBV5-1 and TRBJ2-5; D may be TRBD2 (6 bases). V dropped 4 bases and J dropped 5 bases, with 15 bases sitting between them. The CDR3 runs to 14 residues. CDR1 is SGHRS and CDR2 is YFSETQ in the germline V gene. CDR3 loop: CASSDSGGYETQYF. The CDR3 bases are TGCGCCAGCAGCGATTCCGGGGGTTACGAGACCCAGTACTTC.

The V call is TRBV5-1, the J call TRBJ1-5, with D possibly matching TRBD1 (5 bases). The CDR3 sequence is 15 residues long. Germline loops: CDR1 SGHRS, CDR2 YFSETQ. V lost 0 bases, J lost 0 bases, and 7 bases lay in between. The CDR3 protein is CASSLGDSSNQPQHF. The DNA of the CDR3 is TGCGCCAGCAGCTTGGGAGACAGTAGCAATCAGCCCCAGCATTTT.

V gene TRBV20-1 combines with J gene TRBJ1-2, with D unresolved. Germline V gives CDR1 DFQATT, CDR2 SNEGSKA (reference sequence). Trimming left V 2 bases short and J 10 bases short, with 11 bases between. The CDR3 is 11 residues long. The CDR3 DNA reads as TGCAGTGCTAGACTCTCGAGTGACTACACCTTC. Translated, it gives CSARLSSDYTF.

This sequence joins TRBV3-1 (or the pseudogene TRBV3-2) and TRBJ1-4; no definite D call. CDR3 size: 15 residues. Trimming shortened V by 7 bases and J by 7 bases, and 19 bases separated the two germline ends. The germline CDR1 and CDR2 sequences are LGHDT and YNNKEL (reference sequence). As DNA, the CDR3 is TGTGCCAGCACCTCGTCGACCCCGCGGAGTGAAAAACTGTTTTTT. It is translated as CASTSSTPRSEKLFF.

In nucleotides, the CDR3 is TGCGCCAGCAGCTTGGGAACAGGGGACACCGGGGAGCTGTTTTTT. Translating gives CASSLGTGDTGELFF. V and J are TRBV5-1 and TRBJ2-2; 7 nucleotides align to TRBD1. After removal of 0 bases from V and 3 bases from J, the junction contained 2 bases not matched to a gene. In germline, CDR1 is SGHRS, CDR2 YFSETQ. The CDR3 has 15 residues.

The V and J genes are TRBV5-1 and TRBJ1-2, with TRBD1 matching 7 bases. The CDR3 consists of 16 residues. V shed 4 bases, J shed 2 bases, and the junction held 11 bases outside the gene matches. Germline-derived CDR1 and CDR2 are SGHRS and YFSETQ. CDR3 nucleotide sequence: TGCGCCAGCAGCCCCGGGGCACAGACAGGGAACTATGGCTACACCTTC. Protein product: CASSPGAQTGNYGYTF.

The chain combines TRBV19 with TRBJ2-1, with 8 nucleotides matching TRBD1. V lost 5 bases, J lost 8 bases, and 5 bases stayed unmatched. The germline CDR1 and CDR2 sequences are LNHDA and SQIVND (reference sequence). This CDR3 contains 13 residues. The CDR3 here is CASSSAGGDEQFF. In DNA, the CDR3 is TGTGCCAGTAGTTCGGCAGGGGGCGATGAGCAGTTCTTC.

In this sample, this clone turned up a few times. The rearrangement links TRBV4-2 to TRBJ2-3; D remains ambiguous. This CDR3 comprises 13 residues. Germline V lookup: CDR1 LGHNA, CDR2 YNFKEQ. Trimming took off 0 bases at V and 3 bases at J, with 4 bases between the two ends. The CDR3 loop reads CASSQDLTDTQYF. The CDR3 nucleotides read TGTGCCAGCAGCCAAGATCTGACAGATACGCAGTATTTT.

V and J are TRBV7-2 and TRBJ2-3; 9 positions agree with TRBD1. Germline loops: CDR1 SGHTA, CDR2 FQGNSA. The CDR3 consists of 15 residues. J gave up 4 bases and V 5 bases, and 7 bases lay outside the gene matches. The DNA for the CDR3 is TGTGCCAGCAGCCCTACAGGGGGCAAAGCAGATACGCAGTATTTT. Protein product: CASSPTGGKADTQYF. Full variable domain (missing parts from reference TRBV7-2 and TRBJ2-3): GAGVSQSPSNKVTEKGKDVELRCDPISGHTALYWYRQSLGQGLEFLIYFQGNSAPDKSGLPSDRFSAERTGGSVSTLTIQRTQQEDSAVYLCASSPTGGKADTQYFGPGTRLTVL.